A single sample is the source of the 30 T cell receptor beta chains below, sequenced in a study of PD-L1 blockade in urothelial cancer. Sequencing used immunoSEQ multiplex PCR; TCRdb keeps in-frame clones, though not all of them. The sample shows 90,000 to 100,000 clones, 90% of them seen only once. Time point denoted: pretreatment peripheral blood. The sequencing used PBMCs, collected around atezolizumab (anti-PD-L1) treatment. All receptors come from a man aged 55 to 69 with urothelial cancer.

The chain recombines TRBV10-3 with TRBJ2-1, with D maybe TRBD1 (6 bases). The CDR3 runs to 15 residues. The V gene's germline CDR1 is ENHRY and CDR2 SYGVKD. Trimming pared 3 bases from V and 9 bases from J, leaving 18 bases between. This CDR3 is CAISDTERIGGEQFF. The CDR3 nucleotides read TGTGCCATCAGTGACACCGAAAGAATAGGGGGTGAGCAGTTCTTC.

V gene TRBV10-3 combines with J gene TRBJ1-5; the match to TRBD1 covers 11 bases. CDR1 and CDR2 from the germline V gene are ENHRY and SYGVKD. This CDR3 contains 18 residues. Trimming removed 2 bases from V and 6 bases from J; junction bases left unmatched: 12. The CDR3 is CAISETRDRGWVTQPQHF. Here the CDR3 DNA reads TGTGCCATCAGTGAGACCCGGGACAGGGGGTGGGTCACTCAGCCCCAGCATTTT.

This clone has just one count. The chain couples TRBV28 to TRBJ1-2; perhaps TRBD1 as D (5 bases). Germline CDR1 MDHEN, CDR2 SYDVKM. CDR3 size: 12 residues. Trimming pared 7 bases from V and 8 bases from J, leaving 14 bases between. The CDR3 DNA reads as TGTGCCAGCATCGATAGGGGCTGGGGCTACACCTTC. Protein sequence: CASIDRGWGYTF.

This sequence joins TRBV4-3 and TRBJ2-5; TRBD2 matches 8 bases. Germline CDR1 reads LGHNA; CDR2 reads YSLEER. The CDR3 length is 15 residues. J lost 5 bases, V lost 0 bases, and 5 bases had no gene match. The CDR3: CASSQDIREGETQYF. The CDR3 region has the DNA TGCGCCAGCAGCCAAGATATCCGGGAGGGGGAGACCCAGTACTTC.

The rearrangement joins TRBV7-9 to TRBJ1-5; a weak D match, TRBD1 (5 bases). Looked up from germline, CDR1 is SEHNR and CDR2 is FQNEAQ (reference sequence). Trimming took off 6 bases at V and 0 bases at J, with 12 bases between the two ends. This CDR3 has 15 amino acids. CDR3 in amino acids: CASSPPGDSNQPQHF. CDR3 sequence (DNA): TGTGCCAGCAGTCCCCCGGGGGATAGCAATCAGCCCCAGCATTTT.

This clone came up once. The V and J genes are TRBV4-3 and TRBJ2-1; 7 bases map to TRBD2. This CDR3 comprises 16 residues. V trimming: 0 bases; J trimming: 4 bases; junction bases outside the gene matches: 6. CDR1 and CDR2 (germline): LGHNA, YSLEER. CDR3 sequence reads: CASSQDRAGRYNEQFF. CDR3 nucleotides: TGCGCCAGCAGCCAAGATAGAGCGGGACGATACAATGAGCAGTTCTTC.

The chain carries TRBV5-4 and TRBJ2-3; TRBD2 agrees at 11 bases. The CDR3 is made up of 15 amino acids. Trimming took 2 bases from V and 9 from J; bases not matched to a gene: 8. Germline loops: CDR1 SGHNT, CDR2 YYREEE (reference sequence). CDR3 protein: CASSFTSGRQYTQYF. CDR3 DNA: TGTGCCAGCAGCTTCACTAGCGGGAGACAATACACGCAGTATTTT.

V gene TRBV6-1 combines with J gene TRBJ1-3, with D maybe TRBD1 (6 bases). The CDR3 is made up of 14 amino acids. V lost 4 bases and J 1 base, leaving 8 bases between the germline ends. Germline loops: CDR1 MNHNS, CDR2 SASEGT. The CDR3 spells CASSATGSGNTIYF. CDR3 DNA sequence: TGTGCCAGCAGTGCCACAGGGTCTGGAAACACCATATATTTT.

The chain is built from TRBV9 and TRBJ2-7; 11 bases agree with TRBD1. V shed 3 bases, J shed 2 bases, and the junction held 4 bases outside the gene matches. CDR3 length: 15 residues. CDR1 and CDR2 (germline): SGDLS, YYNGEE. CDR3 bases: TGTGCCAGCAGCGCCCGGGACAGGGGGACCTACGAGCAGTACTTC. Protein product: CASSARDRGTYEQYF.

The V call is TRBV5-1, the J call TRBJ2-3, with 13 bases fitting TRBD2. With 4 bases clipped from V and 4 bases from J, the junction kept 15 bases outside the gene matches. This CDR3 has 19 residues. CDR1 is SGHRS, CDR2 YFSETQ, per germline. Here the CDR3 reads CASSPSLTSGRAGADTQYF. The CDR3 bases are TGCGCCAGCAGCCCGTCCTTAACTAGCGGGAGGGCCGGGGCAGATACGCAGTATTTT. Full variable domain (remainder filled in from reference TRBV5-1 and TRBJ2-3): KAGVTQTPRYLIKTRGQQVTLSCSPISGHRSVSWYQQTPGQGLQFLFEYFSETQRNKGNFPGRFSGRQFSNSRSEMNVSTLELGDSALYLCASSPSLTSGRAGADTQYFGPGTRLTVL.

The chain uses TRBV28 and TRBJ1-1; 8 bases map to TRBD1. This CDR3 region has 15 residues. Germline assignment: CDR1 MDHEN and CDR2 SYDVKM. Trimming at V came to 5 bases and at J to 0 bases, leaving 5 bases not matched to a gene. The CDR3 nucleotides are TGTGCCAGCAGTCCATCGGACAGGGTGAACACTGAAGCTTTCTTT. It specifies CASSPSDRVNTEAFF.

This chain uses TRBV5-6 with TRBJ2-3; D gene unclear. V lost 4 bases and J lost 0, with 6 bases in between. The CDR3 runs 13 residues. CDR1 and CDR2 (germline): SGHDT, YYEEEE. The CDR3 loop is CASSLTSTDTQYF. In DNA form, the CDR3 reads TGTGCCAGCAGCCTGACTAGCACAGATACGCAGTATTTT.

The chain couples TRBV7-9 to TRBJ1-2; TRBD1 matches 7 bases. CDR3 length equals 16 residues. Germline CDR1 is SEHNR and CDR2 is FQNEAQ (reference sequence). With V trimmed by 2 bases and J by 4 bases, 10 bases remained unmatched. The CDR3, as DNA: TGTGCCAGCAGCTTAACCTCAGGGGGGCGCCGCTATGGCTACACCTTC. Its translation is CASSLTSGGRRYGYTF.

The V call is TRBV6-1, the J call TRBJ1-1; 9 positions agree with TRBD1. In germline, CDR1 is MNHNS, CDR2 SASEGT. This CDR3 has 15 residues. V lost 6 bases to trimming and J lost 10 bases; unmatched junction nucleotides: 15. In nucleotides, the CDR3 is TGTGCCAGCAGCCTCCGGGACAGGGTAACGAGGGGAGCTTTCTTT. This gives the protein CASSLRDRVTRGAFF.

CDR3 sequence: CARRIAGPYNEQFF. Written as DNA, the CDR3 is TGTGCCAGAAGAATAGCGGGCCCCTACAATGAGCAGTTCTTC. This chain uses TRBV5-3 with TRBJ2-1, with TRBD2 identical over 7 bases. TRBV5-3 is classed as an ORF, of uncertain function. CDR3 size: 14 residues. The junction had 4 bases not matched to a gene; V was cut back by 5 bases and J by 2 bases.

The chain couples TRBV29-1 to TRBJ2-5, with 7 bases that match TRBD1. The CDR3 is 13 amino acids. The V gene's germline CDR1 is SQVTM and CDR2 ANQGSEA. The trim removed 5 bases at V and 0 bases at J, leaving 3 bases unmatched. The CDR3 loop is CSVRGRNQETQYF. CDR3 DNA: TGCAGCGTTAGGGGGCGGAACCAAGAGACCCAGTACTTC. Variable domain in full (rest from reference TRBV29-1 and TRBJ2-5): SAVISQKPSRDICQRGTSLTIQCQVDSQVTMMFWYRQQPGQSLTLIATANQGSEATYESGFVIDKFPISRPNLTFSTLTVSNMSPEDSSIYLCSVRGRNQETQYFGPGTRLLVL.

The genes are TRBV18 and TRBJ2-5; D might be TRBD2 (6 bases). This CDR3 comprises 15 residues. Germline values: CDR1 KGHSH, CDR2 LQKENI. V was clipped by 6 bases and J by 5 bases, with 19 bases between them. This CDR3 reads CASSGTGFGGETQYF. For the CDR3, the DNA is TGTGCCAGCTCGGGTACAGGCTTTGGAGGGGAGACCCAGTACTTC.

The chain carries TRBV5-8 and TRBJ1-5, with 7 nucleotides matching TRBD1. The V gene's germline CDR1 is SGHTS and CDR2 YDEGEE. The CDR3 is made up of 17 amino acids. V trimming: 3 bases; J trimming: 4 bases; junction bases outside the gene matches: 13. CDR3 bases: TGTGCCAGCAGCTCAACTCCGGGACAGCCTATTAATCAGCCCCAGCATTTT. Its protein product is CASSSTPGQPINQPQHF.

About this clone: Other DNA variants within this sample encode the same CDR3. The chain couples TRBV5-1 to TRBJ2-5; the D is unclear. Germline V CDR1 and CDR2: SGHRS, YFSETQ. The V gene lost 4 bases and the J gene lost 2 bases, with 3 bases spanning the gap. This CDR3 comprises 11 residues. The DNA for the CDR3 is TGCGCCAGCAGCCTACAAGAGACCCAGTACTTC. It encodes CASSLQETQYF.

This clone is a singleton in its sample. The chain links TRBV4-1 to TRBJ2-1, with 9 bases that match TRBD2. CDR3 length: 15 amino acids. Germline CDR1 MGHRA, CDR2 YSYEKL. The V gene end was trimmed by 3 bases and the J gene end by 6 bases; junction bases not matched to a gene: 6. The DNA of the CDR3 is TGCGCCAGCAGCCAGATACCGGGACTAGCCAATGAGCAGTTCTTC. Translating gives CASSQIPGLANEQFF.

The V call is TRBV6-4, the J call TRBJ2-1; a weak D match, TRBD1 (6 bases). The CDR3 has 13 residues. Germline V gene data show CDR1 as MRHNA and CDR2 as SNTAGT. V lost 6 bases and J lost 5, with 11 bases in between. This chain's CDR3 is CASSTGPHNEQFF. CDR3 nucleotide sequence: TGTGCCAGCAGCACAGGGCCACACAATGAGCAGTTCTTC.

CDR3 sequence reads: CASSAGRAQLFF. In nucleotides, the CDR3 is TGTGCCAGTAGCGCGGGGAGGGCGCAACTGTTTTTT. The rearrangement joins TRBV19 to TRBJ1-4; D not certain. The CDR3 is 12 amino acids. In germline, CDR1 is LNHDA, CDR2 SQIVND (reference sequence). V lost 6 bases and J lost 12, with 14 bases in between.

V gene TRBV4-3 combines with J gene TRBJ2-7; 12 bases are shared with TRBD2. The CDR3 totals 15 residues. V shed 2 bases, J shed 3 bases, and the junction held 2 bases outside the gene matches. CDR1 and CDR2 (germline): LGHNA, YSLEER. Written as DNA, the CDR3 is TGCGCCAGCAGCCAACTGGGACTAGCGGGCTACGAGCAGTACTTC. Protein sequence: CASSQLGLAGYEQYF.

This chain uses TRBV7-6 with TRBJ1-1, with D unclear. The germline CDR1 and CDR2 sequences are SGHVS and FNYEAQ. The length of the CDR3 is 14 residues. V was pared by 4 bases and J by 3 bases, with 12 bases between. This CDR3 is CASSSRGSYTEAFF. CDR3 bases: TGTGCCAGCAGCTCTCGGGGTTCGTACACTGAAGCTTTCTTT.

J is TRBJ2-1 and V is TRBV6-6, with a tentative D call TRBD2 (5 bases). V lost 0 bases, J lost 6 bases, and 12 bases lay in between. The CDR3 is 15 amino acids. The germline V gene has CDR1 MNHNY and CDR2 SVGAGI (reference sequence). For the CDR3, the DNA is TGTGCCAGCAGTTACTCGGGAGAAGGGCGCAATGAGCAGTTCTTC. Its protein is CASSYSGEGRNEQFF.

This clone was observed a single time. This chain uses TRBV9 with TRBJ1-2, with D maybe TRBD1 (5 bases). CDR3 length: 16 residues. In germline, CDR1 is SGDLS, CDR2 YYNGEE. V was clipped by 0 bases and J by 8 bases, with 20 bases between them. The CDR3 sequence is CASSVGDGRASGGYTF. CDR3 DNA sequence: TGTGCCAGCAGCGTAGGAGACGGCAGGGCCTCAGGAGGCTACACCTTC. The full variable domain, with the rest looked up from reference TRBV9 and TRBJ1-2, is DSGVTQTPKHLITATGQRVTLRCSPRSGDLSVYWYQQSLDQGLQFLIQYYNGEERAKGNILERFSAQQFPDLHSELNLSSLELGDSALYFCASSVGDGRASGGYTFGSGTRLTVV.

To note about this clone: Distinct nucleotide sequences in the sample also encode this CDR3. The chain carries TRBV9 and TRBJ2-1, with TRBD2 identical over 10 bases. Germline CDR1 SGDLS, CDR2 YYNGEE. This CDR3 spans 14 amino acids. V was pared by 3 bases and J by 5 bases, with 2 bases of the junction left unmatched. CDR3 coding DNA: TGTGCCAGCAGCGCCGGACTAGCGGACAATGAGCAGTTCTTC. This translates into CASSAGLADNEQFF.

The genes are TRBV5-1 and TRBJ1-1; 8 nucleotides line up with TRBD1. The germline CDR1 and CDR2 sequences are SGHRS and YFSETQ. V dropped 0 bases and J dropped 4; count of bases not matched to a gene: 5. The CDR3 loop spans 15 amino acids. Here the CDR3 reads CASSLAGQGGTEAFF. The CDR3 coding sequence is TGCGCCAGCAGCTTGGCCGGACAGGGTGGCACTGAAGCTTTCTTT.

The rearrangement links TRBV7-2 to TRBJ2-7; 10 nucleotides match TRBD2. V shed 5 bases, J shed 0 bases, and the junction held 4 bases outside the gene matches. The CDR3 has 15 residues. The germline gives CDR1 SGHTA, CDR2 FQGNSA. CDR3 amino acids: CASSLSGRSSYEQYF. In nucleotides, the CDR3 is TGTGCCAGCAGCCTTAGCGGGAGGAGCTCCTACGAGCAGTACTTC. Complete variable domain (other parts from reference TRBV7-2 and TRBJ2-7): GAGVSQSPSNKVTEKGKDVELRCDPISGHTALYWYRQSLGQGLEFLIYFQGNSAPDKSGLPSDRFSAERTGGSVSTLTIQRTQQEDSAVYLCASSLSGRSSYEQYFGPGTRLTVT.

The V call is TRBV28, the J call TRBJ2-7, with 11 bases that match TRBD2. Trimming at V came to 5 bases and at J to 3 bases, leaving 3 bases not matched to a gene. CDR1 and CDR2 from the germline V gene are MDHEN and SYDVKM. The CDR3 loop spans 14 amino acids. This CDR3 is CASSTSGSIYEQYF. DNA of the CDR3: TGTGCCAGCAGTACTAGCGGGAGTATCTACGAGCAGTACTTC.